Presented here are 2 T cell receptor beta chains from one specimen sequenced in a study of tissue T cells after allogeneic stem cell transplantation. As to time point: mouse harvest day 7 after allogeneic transplant. Each mouse received 10^7 T-cell-depleted marrow cells plus 10^6 splenic CD5+ T cells by tail vein. Here immunoSEQ multiplex PCR was the method, and the copy in TCRdb shows in-frame clones only, minus some. The table has about 10,000 clones, around two fifths seen once. The sample was skin. Every receptor here comes from a female BALB/c mouse given C57BL/6 T cells with graft-versus-host disease after an allogeneic hematopoietic cell transplant.

This clone showed up just a few times. All gene names here are mouse names. The read stops 1 residue short of the end of the CDR3; the missing end is completed from the germline J gene. The V gene is TRBV3, the J gene TRBJ1-2, with 7 bases identical to TRBD1. V was clipped by 5 bases and J by 4 bases; unmatched bases: 1. Per the germline V gene, CDR1 is SNHLY and CDR2 is FYNGKV (reference sequence). This CDR3 is built from 12 residues. The CDR3 reads CASSTGVSDYTF. CDR3 bases read: TGTGCCAGCAGCACAGGGGTCTCCGACTACACC. Looking up the rest from reference TRBV3 and TRBJ1-2 gives the full variable domain: GPKVLQIPSHQIIDMGQMVTLNCDPVSNHLYFYWYKQILGQQMEFLVNFYNGKVMEKSKLFKDQFSVERPDGSYFTLKIQPTALEDSAVYFCASSTGVSDYTFGSGTRLLVI.

Turning to this clone: All gene names here are mouse names. Coverage ceases 1 residue before the CDR3 finishes, and the germline J gene fills in the end. This sequence joins TRBV12-2 and TRBJ2-3; no firm D call. This CDR3 region has 13 residues. V dropped 3 bases and J dropped 0 bases, with 6 bases sitting between them. Germline V gene sequence: CDR1 SGHLS, CDR2 HYDKME. CDR3 sequence: CASSSSSAETLYF. The sequenced CDR3 bases are TGTGCCAGCTCTTCCTCTAGTGCAGAAACGCTGTAT. The full variable domain, with the rest looked up from reference TRBV12-2 and TRBJ2-3, is NSGVVQSPRYIIKGKGERSILKCIPISGHLSVAWYQQTQGQELKFFIQHYDKMERDKGNLPSRFSVQQFDDYHSEMNMSALELEDSAVYFCASSSSSAETLYFGSGTRLTVL.